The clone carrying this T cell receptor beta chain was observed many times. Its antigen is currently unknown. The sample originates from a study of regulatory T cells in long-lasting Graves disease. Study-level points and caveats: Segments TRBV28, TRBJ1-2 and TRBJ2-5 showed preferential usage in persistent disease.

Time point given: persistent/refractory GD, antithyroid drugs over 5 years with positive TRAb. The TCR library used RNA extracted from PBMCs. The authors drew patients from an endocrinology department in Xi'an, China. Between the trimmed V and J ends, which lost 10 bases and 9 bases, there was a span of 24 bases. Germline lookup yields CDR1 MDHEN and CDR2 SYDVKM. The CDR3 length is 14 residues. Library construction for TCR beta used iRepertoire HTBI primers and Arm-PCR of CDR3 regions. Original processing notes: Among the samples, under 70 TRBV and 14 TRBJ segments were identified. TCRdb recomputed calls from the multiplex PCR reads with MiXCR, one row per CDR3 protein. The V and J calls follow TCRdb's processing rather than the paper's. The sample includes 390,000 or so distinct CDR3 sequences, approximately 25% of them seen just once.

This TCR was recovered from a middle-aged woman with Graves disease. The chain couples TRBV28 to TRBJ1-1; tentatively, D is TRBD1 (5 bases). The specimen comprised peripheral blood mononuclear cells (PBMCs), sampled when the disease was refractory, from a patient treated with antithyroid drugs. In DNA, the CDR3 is TGTGCCATCGAGAGAGGGGCGAAACCCCCTAAAGCTTTCTTT. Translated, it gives CAIERGAKPPKAFF.